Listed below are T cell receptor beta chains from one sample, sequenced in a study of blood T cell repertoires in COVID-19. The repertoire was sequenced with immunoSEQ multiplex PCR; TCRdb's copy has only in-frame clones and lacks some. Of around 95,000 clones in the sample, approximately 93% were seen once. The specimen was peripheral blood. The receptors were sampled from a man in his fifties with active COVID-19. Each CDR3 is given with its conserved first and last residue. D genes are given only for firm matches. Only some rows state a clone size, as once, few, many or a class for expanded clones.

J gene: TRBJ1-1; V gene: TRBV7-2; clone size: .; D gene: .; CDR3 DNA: TGTGCCAGCAGCTCCCAATGGGGCTTGAACACTGAAGCTTTCTTT; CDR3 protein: CASSSQWGLNTEAFF
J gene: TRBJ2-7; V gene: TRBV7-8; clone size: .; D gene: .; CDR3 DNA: TGTGCCAGCAGCTTTACCTACGAGCAGTACTTC; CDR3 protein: CASSFTYEQYF
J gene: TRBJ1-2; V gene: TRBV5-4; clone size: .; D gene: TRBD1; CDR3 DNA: TGTGCCAGCAGCTTGCAGGGGGCGCATGGCTACACCTTC; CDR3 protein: CASSLQGAHGYTF
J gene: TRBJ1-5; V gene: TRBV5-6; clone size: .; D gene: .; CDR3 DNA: TGTGCCAGCAGCCCCTCACAGCAGGATAGCAATCAGCCCCAGCATTTT; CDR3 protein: CASSPSQQDSNQPQHF
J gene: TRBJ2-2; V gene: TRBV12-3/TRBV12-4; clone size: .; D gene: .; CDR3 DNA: TGTGCCAGCAGTTTACGGGATACCGGGGAGCTGTTTTTT; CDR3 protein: CASSLRDTGELFF
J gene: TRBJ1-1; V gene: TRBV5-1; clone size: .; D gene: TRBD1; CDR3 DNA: TGCGCCAGCAGCCCCGTCCCGGGACAGACGATTAGGACTGAAGCTTTCTTT; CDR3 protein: CASSPVPGQTIRTEAFF
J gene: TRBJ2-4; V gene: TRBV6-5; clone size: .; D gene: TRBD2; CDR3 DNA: TGTGCCAGCAGAATTGGACTAGCGGACATTCAGTACTTC; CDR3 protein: CASRIGLADIQYF
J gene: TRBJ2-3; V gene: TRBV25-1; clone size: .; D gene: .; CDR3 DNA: TGTGCCAGCGAAGGGAGGGGGGCAGATACGCAGTATTTT; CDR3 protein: CASEGRGADTQYF
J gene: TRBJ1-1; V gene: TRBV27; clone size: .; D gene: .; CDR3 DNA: TGTGCCAGCAGTTTAGGCGGGGATAAAGCTTTCTTT; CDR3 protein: CASSLGGDKAFF
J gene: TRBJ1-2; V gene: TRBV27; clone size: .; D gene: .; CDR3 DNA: TGTGCCAGCAGTTTATCTCTCGCGGACAGACCTAACTATGGCTACACCTTC; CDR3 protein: CASSLSLADRPNYGYTF
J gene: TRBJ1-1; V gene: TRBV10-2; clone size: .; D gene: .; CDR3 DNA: TGCGCCAGCAGTGAGTACAGTTGGAACACTGAAGCTTTCTTT; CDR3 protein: CASSEYSWNTEAFF
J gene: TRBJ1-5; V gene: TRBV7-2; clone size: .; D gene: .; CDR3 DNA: TGTGCCAGCAGCTCGGGGGGGTTCGGTCAGCCCCAGCATTTT; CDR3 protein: CASSSGGFGQPQHF
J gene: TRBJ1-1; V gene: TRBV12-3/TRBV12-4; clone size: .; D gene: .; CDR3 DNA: TGTGCCAGCAGAAATCAGGGGTGGCCTGAAGCTTTCTTT; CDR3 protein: CASRNQGWPEAFF
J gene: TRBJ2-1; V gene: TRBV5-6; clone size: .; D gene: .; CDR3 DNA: TGTGCCAGCAGCTTAGGGACATATAATTCCAATGAGCAGTTCTTC; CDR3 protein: CASSLGTYNSNEQFF
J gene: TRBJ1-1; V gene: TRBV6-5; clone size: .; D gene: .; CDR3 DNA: TGTGCCAGCAGTTACCTAGGCGCGATGAACACTGAAGCTTTCTTT; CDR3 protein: CASSYLGAMNTEAFF
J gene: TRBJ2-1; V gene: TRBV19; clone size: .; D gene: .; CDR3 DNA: TGTGCCAGTAGTCCCCAGGCGTCTAATGAGCAGTTCTTC; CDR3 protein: CASSPQASNEQFF
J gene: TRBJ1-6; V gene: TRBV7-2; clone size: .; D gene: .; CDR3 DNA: TGTGCCAGCAGCCCTAGGGCCGGGAATAATTCACCCCTCCACTTT; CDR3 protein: CASSPRAGNNSPLHF
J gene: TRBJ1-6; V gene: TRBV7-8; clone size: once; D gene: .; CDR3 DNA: TGTGCCAGCGGAGGGGACGTGAAATCACCCCTCCACTTT; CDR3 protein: CASGGDVKSPLHF
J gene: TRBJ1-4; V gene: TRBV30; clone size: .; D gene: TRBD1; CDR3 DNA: TGTGCCTGGAATGGACAGGGATGGACCGCTAATGAAAAACTGTTTTTT; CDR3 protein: CAWNGQGWTANEKLFF
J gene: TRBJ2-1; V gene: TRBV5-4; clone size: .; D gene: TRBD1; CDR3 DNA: TGTGCCAGCAGCTTAAGGGACAGGGACAATGAGCAGTTCTTC; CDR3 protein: CASSLRDRDNEQFF
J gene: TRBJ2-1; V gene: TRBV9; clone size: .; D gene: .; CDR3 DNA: TGTGCCAGCAGCGTAGCTGGGAGCGTCTATGAGCAGTTCTTC; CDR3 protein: CASSVAGSVYEQFF
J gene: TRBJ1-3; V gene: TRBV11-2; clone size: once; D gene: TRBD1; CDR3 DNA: TGTGCCAGCAGCTTATCGACAGGGTCTGGAAACACCATATATTTT; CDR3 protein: CASSLSTGSGNTIYF
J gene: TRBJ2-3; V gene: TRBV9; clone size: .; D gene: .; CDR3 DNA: TGTGCCAGCAGCGTAGCGGCCGGGAAATTCGTGGATACGCAGTATTTT; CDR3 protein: CASSVAAGKFVDTQYF
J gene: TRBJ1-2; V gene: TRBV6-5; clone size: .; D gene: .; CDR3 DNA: TGTGCCAGCAGTTACGGGGCAGCTAACTATGGCTACACCTTC; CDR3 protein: CASSYGAANYGYTF
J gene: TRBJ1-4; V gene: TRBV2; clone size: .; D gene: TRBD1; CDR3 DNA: TGTGCCAGCAGTGAAGTCCGGACAGGGGGAGGGGAAAAACTGTTTTTT; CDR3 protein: CASSEVRTGGGEKLFF
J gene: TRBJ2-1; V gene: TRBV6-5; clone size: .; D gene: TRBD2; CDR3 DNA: TGTGCCAGCCGATTGACTAGCGGGGGACATGAGCAGTTCTTC; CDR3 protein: CASRLTSGGHEQFF
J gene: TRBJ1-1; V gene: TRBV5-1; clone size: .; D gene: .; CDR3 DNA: TGCGCCAGCAGCTCAGGGTTGGTGGGCACTGAAGCTTTCTTT; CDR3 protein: CASSSGLVGTEAFF
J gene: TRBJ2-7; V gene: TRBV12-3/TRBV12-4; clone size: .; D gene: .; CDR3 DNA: TGTGCTTCAGGTCTATTTTACGAGCAGTACTTC; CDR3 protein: CASGLFYEQYF
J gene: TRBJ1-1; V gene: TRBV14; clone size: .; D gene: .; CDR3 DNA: TGTGCCAGCAGCCAAGCAGGCATGAACACTGAAGCTTTCTTT; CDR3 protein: CASSQAGMNTEAFF
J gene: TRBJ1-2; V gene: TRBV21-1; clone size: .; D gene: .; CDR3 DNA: TGTGCCAGCAGCCCACGGGACTACTCCTATGGCTACACTTTC; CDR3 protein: CASSPRDYSYGYTF
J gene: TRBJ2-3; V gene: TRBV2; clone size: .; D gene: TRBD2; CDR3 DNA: TGTGCCAGCAGTGAAGCAGGGACTAGCGGTCAGGATACGCAGTATTTT; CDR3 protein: CASSEAGTSGQDTQYF
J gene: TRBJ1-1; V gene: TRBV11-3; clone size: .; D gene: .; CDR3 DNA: TGTGCCAGCAGCTTGGCGGCAGGGGTTATGAACACTGAAGCTTTCTTT; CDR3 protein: CASSLAAGVMNTEAFF
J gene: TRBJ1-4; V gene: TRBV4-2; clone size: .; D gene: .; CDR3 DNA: TGTGCCAGCAGCCAAGGACTGACAACTAATGAAAAACTGTTTTTT; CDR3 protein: CASSQGLTTNEKLFF
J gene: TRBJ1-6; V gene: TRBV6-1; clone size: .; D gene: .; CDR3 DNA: TGTGCCAGCAGTGATGGAGGGTTTGGTCTGTCACCCCTCCACTTT; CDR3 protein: CASSDGGFGLSPLHF
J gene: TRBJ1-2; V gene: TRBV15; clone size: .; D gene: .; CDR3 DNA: TGTGCCACCAGCAGAGACGGGGGGCGGAGTGGCTACACCTTC; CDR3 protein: CATSRDGGRSGYTF
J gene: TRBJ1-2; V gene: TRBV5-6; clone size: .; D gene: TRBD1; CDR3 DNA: TGTGCCAGCAGCTTGGCCGCGTTGGGACAGGGCCCTTTTAACTATGGCTACACCTTC; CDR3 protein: CASSLAALGQGPFNYGYTF
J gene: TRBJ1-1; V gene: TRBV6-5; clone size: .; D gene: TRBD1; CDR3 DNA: TGTGCCAGCAGTAAACAGGGGACCACTGAAGCTTTCTTT; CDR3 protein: CASSKQGTTEAFF
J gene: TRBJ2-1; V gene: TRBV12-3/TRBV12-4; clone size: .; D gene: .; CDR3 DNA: TGTGCCAGCAGGGCTGATATTGAGCAGTTCTTC; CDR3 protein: CASRADIEQFF
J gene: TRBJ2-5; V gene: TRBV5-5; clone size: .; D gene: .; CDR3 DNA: TGTGCCAGCAGCTTCGTATCAGAGACCCAGTACTTC; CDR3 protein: CASSFVSETQYF
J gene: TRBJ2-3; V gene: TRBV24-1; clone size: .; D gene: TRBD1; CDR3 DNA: TGTGCCACCAGTGATCCAGGGGGCGCGGCAGCAGATACGCAGTATTTT; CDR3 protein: CATSDPGGAAADTQYF
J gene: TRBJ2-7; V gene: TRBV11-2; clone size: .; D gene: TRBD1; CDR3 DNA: TGTGCCAGCAGGGACCCACAGGGGCCCTACGAGCAGTACTTC; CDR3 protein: CASRDPQGPYEQYF